Shown below are 17 T cell receptor beta chains from a single sample sequenced in a study of blood T cell repertoires in COVID-19. Only in-frame clones appear in the TCRdb table, and some are missing; sequencing was by immunoSEQ multiplex PCR. The sample includes 150,000 to 200,000 clones, approximately 82% seen only once; the top ten take 6.9%. Input material: peripheral blood. The receptor set was obtained from a human donor with acute or convalescent COVID-19. The donor label of this sample is uncertain.

The rearrangement uses TRBV30 and TRBJ2-5, with a weak D call TRBD2 (5 bases). This CDR3 is built from 14 residues. CDR1 and CDR2 (germline): GTSNPN, SVGIG (reference sequence). V dropped 2 bases and J dropped 5 bases, with 15 bases sitting between them. The CDR3 spells CAWSSSSTGETQYF. CDR3 nucleotide sequence: TGTGCCTGGAGTAGCAGTAGCACGGGGGAGACCCAGTACTTC.

This chain joins TRBV5-1 and TRBJ2-5; no clear D gene. The CDR3 totals 12 residues. V was clipped by 4 bases and J by 7 bases, with 11 bases between them. Germline V lookup: CDR1 SGHRS, CDR2 YFSETQ. Here the CDR3 reads CASSLDRGTQYF. The CDR3 DNA reads TGCGCCAGCAGCCTCGACCGAGGGACCCAGTACTTC.

CDR3 in amino acids: CASSSVPNEKLFF. For the CDR3, the DNA is TGTGCCAGCAGTTCGGTGCCTAATGAAAAACTGTTTTTT. This chain links TRBV12-3 or TRBV12-4 with TRBJ1-4; D not certain. Trimming stripped 4 bases from V and 3 bases from J, with 6 bases between. The CDR3 contains 13 residues.

This chain uses TRBV12-5 with TRBJ1-2; 7 nucleotides line up with TRBD1. The germline V gene has CDR1 LGHNT and CDR2 FRNRAP. The CDR3 is 15 residues long. V lost 5 bases to trimming and J lost 4 bases; unmatched junction nucleotides: 10. CDR3 coding DNA: TGTGCTAGTGGTCTTGGGGACAGTCTCATCTATGGCTACACCTTC. Encoded protein: CASGLGDSLIYGYTF.

The V gene is TRBV7-3, the J gene TRBJ2-6; 8 positions agree with TRBD1. The CDR3 runs 16 residues. Germline trimming cut 5 bases from V and 0 bases from J; bases unmatched to any gene: 3. The germline CDR1 and CDR2 sequences are SGHTA and FQGTGA. The CDR3: CASSATGGSGANVLTF. CDR3 DNA sequence: TGTGCCAGCAGCGCTACAGGGGGCTCTGGGGCCAACGTCCTGACTTTC.

The chain is built from TRBV7-9 and TRBJ2-1, with no clear D. V lost 1 base to trimming and J lost 4 bases, with 8 bases between them. From germline, CDR1 is SEHNR and CDR2 FQNEAQ (reference sequence). This CDR3 is built from 14 residues. CDR3 sequence reads: CASSLGLEYNEQFF. The CDR3 DNA is TGTGCCAGCAGCTTAGGGCTAGAATACAATGAGCAGTTCTTC.

The rearrangement links TRBV7-2 to TRBJ2-7; D ambiguous. This CDR3 contains 13 residues. V was pared by 3 bases and J by 6 bases, with 12 bases between. Looked up from germline, CDR1 is SGHTA and CDR2 is FQGNSA. The CDR3: CASSFFFSREQYF. CDR3 DNA sequence: TGTGCCAGCAGCTTTTTCTTCTCGCGCGAGCAGTACTTC.

V is TRBV28 and J is TRBJ2-1; D ambiguous. Germline CDR1 MDHEN, CDR2 SYDVKM. Trimming took 2 bases from V and 4 from J, leaving 12 bases between them. There are 15 residues in the CDR3. The DNA for the CDR3 is TGTGCCAGCAGTTTAGGCCCCCCTAGTTACAATGAGCAGTTCTTC. This gives the protein CASSLGPPSYNEQFF.

The CDR3 sequence: CASSSRATGELFF. DNA of the CDR3: TGTGCCAGCAGTTCCAGGGCCACCGGGGAGCTGTTTTTT. The chain is built from TRBV12-3 or TRBV12-4 and TRBJ2-2; TRBD1 might be the D (5 bases). The ends were cut back, 4 bases at V and 4 bases at J, with 7 bases in the middle. There are 13 residues in the CDR3.

The rearrangement uses TRBV5-1 and TRBJ2-7; D is perhaps TRBD2 (5 bases). The CDR3 is 15 residues long. V dropped 2 bases and J dropped 0 bases, with 12 bases sitting between them. Germline-derived CDR1 and CDR2 are SGHRS and YFSETQ. CDR3 sequence: CASSFQTGFSYEQYF. CDR3 bases: TGCGCCAGCAGCTTTCAAACGGGGTTCTCCTACGAGCAGTACTTC.

This clone was seen just once. The gene calls are TRBV11-2 and TRBJ1-6; the D gene is possibly TRBD1 (5 bases). Germline V lookup: CDR1 SGHAT, CDR2 FQNNGV. The CDR3 has 13 residues. The V gene lost 4 bases and the J gene lost 8 bases, with 9 bases spanning the gap. The CDR3 sequence: CASSWAGHSPLHF. CDR3 nucleotide sequence: TGTGCCAGCAGCTGGGCGGGGCATTCACCCCTCCACTTT.

The chain joins TRBV7-9 to TRBJ1-1, with no clear D. The CDR3 runs to 13 residues. The germline gives CDR1 SEHNR, CDR2 FQNEAQ (reference sequence). The V and J ends lost 5 bases and 1 base respectively, with 8 bases between them. The CDR3 is CASSRTRNTEAFF. CDR3 sequence (DNA): TGTGCCAGCAGCCGTACAAGGAACACTGAAGCTTTCTTT. The whole variable domain, remainder taken from reference TRBV7-9 and TRBJ1-1, is DTGVSQNPRHKITKRGQNVTFRCDPISEHNRLYWYRQTLGQGPEFLTYFQNEAQLEKSRLLSDRFSAERPKGSFSTLEIQRTEQGDSAMYLCASSRTRNTEAFFGQGTRLTVV.

The chain has TRBV7-6 and TRBJ2-5; D perhaps matches TRBD2 (5 bases). With 1 base removed from V and 4 bases from J, the gap between germline ends came to 10 bases. CDR3 length equals 14 residues. Per germline, CDR1 SGHVS and CDR2 FNYEAQ. The CDR3 loop is CASSLVPAGETQYF. In DNA, the CDR3 is TGTGCCAGCAGCTTAGTTCCGGCGGGAGAGACCCAGTACTTC.

The J gene is TRBJ1-4, the V gene TRBV6-2 or TRBV6-3; a possible D gene is TRBD1 (5 bases). Deletions cut 4 bases from V and 5 bases from J, with 17 bases between. Germline assignment: CDR1 MNHEY and CDR2 SVGEGT. This CDR3 contains 16 residues. CDR3 DNA: TGTGCCAGCAGTTCCAACCTGGGGCCATTCAATGAAAAACTGTTTTTT. Translated, it gives CASSSNLGPFNEKLFF.

As for this clone: Other DNA sequences in this specimen translate into the identical CDR3. The chain links TRBV23-1 to TRBJ2-5; perhaps TRBD1 as D (6 bases). TRBV23-1 is given ORF status, its function remaining uncertain. The CDR3 contains 13 residues. The V end was cut by 8 bases, the J end by 8 bases, with 18 bases between. CDR3 loop: CASPKGGKETQYF. CDR3 DNA sequence: TGCGCCAGCCCTAAAGGGGGAAAGGAAACCCAGTACTTC.

The J gene is TRBJ2-3, the V gene TRBV6-5, with D perhaps TRBD1 (6 bases). The CDR3 is made up of 13 amino acids. With 8 bases removed from V and 6 bases from J, the gap between germline ends came to 15 bases. In germline, CDR1 is MNHEY, CDR2 SVGAGI. CDR3 DNA: TGTGCCAGCCGCCAGCAGGGGCGGGATACGCAGTATTTT. Translating it yields CASRQQGRDTQYF.

The chain combines TRBV6-4 with TRBJ2-3; 7 bases map to TRBD2. This CDR3 has 14 amino acids. V lost 0 bases to trimming and J lost 3 bases; unmatched junction nucleotides: 0. Germline V CDR1 and CDR2: MRHNA, SNTAGT. CDR3 in amino acids: CASSDSGGTDTQYF. The CDR3 nucleotides read TGTGCCAGCAGTGACTCGGGGGGGACAGATACGCAGTATTTT.